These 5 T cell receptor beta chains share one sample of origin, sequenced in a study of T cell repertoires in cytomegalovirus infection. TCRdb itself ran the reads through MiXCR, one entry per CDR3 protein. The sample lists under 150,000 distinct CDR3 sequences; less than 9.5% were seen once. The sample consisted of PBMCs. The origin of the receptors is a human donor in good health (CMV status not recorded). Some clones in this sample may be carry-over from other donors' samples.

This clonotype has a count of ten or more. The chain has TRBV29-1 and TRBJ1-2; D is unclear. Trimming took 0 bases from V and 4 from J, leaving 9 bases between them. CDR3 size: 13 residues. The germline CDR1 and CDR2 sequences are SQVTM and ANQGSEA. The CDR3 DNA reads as TGCAGCGTTGAAGATCCGGACTCCTATGGCTACACCTTC. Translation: CSVEDPDSYGYTF.

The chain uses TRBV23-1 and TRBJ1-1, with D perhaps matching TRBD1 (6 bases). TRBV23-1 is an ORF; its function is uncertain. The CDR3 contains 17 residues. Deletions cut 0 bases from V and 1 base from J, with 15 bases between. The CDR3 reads CASSQSAQGGGNTEAFF. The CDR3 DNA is TGCGCCAGCAGTCAATCAGCCCAAGGGGGGGGGAACACTGAAGCTTTCTTT.

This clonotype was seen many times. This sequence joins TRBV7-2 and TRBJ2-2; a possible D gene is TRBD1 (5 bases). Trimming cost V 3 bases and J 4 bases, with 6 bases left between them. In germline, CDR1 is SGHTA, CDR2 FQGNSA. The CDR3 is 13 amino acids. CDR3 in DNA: TGTGCCAGCAGCTTCAGGGTCACCGGGGAGCTGTTTTTT. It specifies CASSFRVTGELFF.

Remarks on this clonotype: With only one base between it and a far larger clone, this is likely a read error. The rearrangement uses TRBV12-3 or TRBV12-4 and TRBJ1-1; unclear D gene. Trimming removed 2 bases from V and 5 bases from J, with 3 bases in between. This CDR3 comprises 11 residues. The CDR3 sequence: CASSLWTEAFF. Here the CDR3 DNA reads TGTGCCAGCAGTTTATGGACTGAAGCTTTCTTT.

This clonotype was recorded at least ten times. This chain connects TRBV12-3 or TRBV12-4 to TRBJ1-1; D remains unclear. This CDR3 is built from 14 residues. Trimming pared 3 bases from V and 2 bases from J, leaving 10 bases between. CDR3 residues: CASSFRMANTEAFF. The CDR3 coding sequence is TGTGCCAGCAGTTTCAGGATGGCTAACACTGAAGCTTTCTTT.